This TCR beta chain was documented in a study of post-analysis software for immune sequencing data. Overall study findings and caveats: Five or six TRBV segments, TRBV5-6, TRBV5-1 and TRBV20-1 among them, were found more frequent in patients than controls.

Germline V gene data show CDR1 as DFQATT and CDR2 as SNEGSKA (reference sequence). The CDR3 spans 11 residues. Trimming left V 5 bases short and J 0 bases short, with 4 bases between. Prepared libraries of TCR beta cDNA carried unique molecular identifiers. Each CDR3 protein gets one entry after TCRdb re-called the PCR reads with MiXCR. The sample holds roughly 670,000 distinct CDR3 sequences, over 45% seen once. This clonotype was counted a single time. No antigen is known for it. The TCR sequence derives from a girl aged 2 to 10 with multiple sclerosis. The source material was blood. The rearrangement links TRBV20-1 to TRBJ2-5; D is uncertain. Here the CDR3 reads CSAVNQETQYF. In DNA, the CDR3 is TGCAGTGCTGTAAACCAAGAGACCCAGTACTTC.